The 12 T cell receptor beta chains in this list originate from one sample, sequenced in a study of regulatory and conventional T cells in RAG deficiency. Genomic DNA came from blood conventional CD4+ T cells gated CD25-low CD127-high. The table came from immunoSEQ multiplex PCR; TCRdb's copy has only in-frame clones and leaves some out. The sample contains 40,000 to 55,000 clones, about 90% of which appear only once. Separately, the same data were catalogued under a study of regulatory T cells. This second study says: The primer mix had 52 TRBV and 13 TRBJ primers.

The source material was CD4+ effector T cells sorted from blood. Every receptor here comes from a human donor in good health.

In this sample, this clone turned up once. The V call is TRBV2, the J call TRBJ2-6, with D possibly being TRBD2 (5 bases). Germline loops: CDR1 SNHLY, CDR2 FYNNEI. Trimming shortened V by 6 bases and J by 2 bases, and 11 bases separated the two germline ends. The length of the CDR3 is 15 residues. For the CDR3, the DNA is TGTGCCAGCAGGCTCGACGGGACTGGGGCCAACGTCCTGACTTTC. Its protein product is CASRLDGTGANVLTF.

This clone came up once. V is TRBV5-1 and J is TRBJ2-1, with 10 bases lining up with TRBD2. The V segment lost 6 bases and the J segment 4 bases; nucleotides outside the gene matches: 4. This CDR3 spans 14 amino acids. The V gene's germline CDR1 is SGHRS and CDR2 YFSETQ. The CDR3 is CASTLAGEYNEQFF. The CDR3 nucleotides read TGCGCCAGCACTCTAGCGGGGGAATACAATGAGCAGTTCTTC.

This rearrangement joins TRBV27 to TRBJ2-3; 11 nucleotides align to TRBD2. Germline values: CDR1 MNHEY, CDR2 SMNVEV (reference sequence). CDR3 length: 16 residues. J was trimmed by 6 bases and V by 0 bases; bases with no gene match: 5. CDR3 in amino acids: CASSLSSGGARDTQYF. The CDR3 nucleotides read TGTGCCAGCAGTTTATCTAGCGGGGGGGCTCGGGATACGCAGTATTTT.

V gene TRBV6-6 combines with J gene TRBJ1-5, with D hard to call. Germline CDR1 and CDR2: MNHNY and SVGAGI (reference sequence). CDR3 size: 15 residues. Between the trimmed V and J ends, which lost 4 bases and 4 bases, there was a span of 14 bases. In DNA, the CDR3 is TGTGCCAGCAGTTTGCGGCAGACCGAGAATCAGCCCCAGCATTTT. This codes for CASSLRQTENQPQHF.

This chain joins TRBV7-9 and TRBJ1-1; 9 nucleotides align to TRBD1. CDR1 and CDR2 (germline): SEHNR, FQNEAQ (reference sequence). There are 15 residues in the CDR3. J was trimmed by 1 base and V by 6 bases; bases with no gene match: 6. CDR3 in amino acids: CASRLQGATNTEAFF. In nucleotides, the CDR3 is TGTGCCAGCAGGCTACAGGGGGCGACGAACACTGAAGCTTTCTTT.

The DNA for the CDR3 is TGTGCCAGCAGTTACTCGAGGACTAGCGGTCCGAAGGAGCTGTTTTTT. Amino acid sequence: CASSYSRTSGPKELFF. The chain uses TRBV6-5 and TRBJ2-2, with 10 bases lining up with TRBD2. The junction had 8 bases not matched to a gene; V was cut back by 0 bases and J by 10 bases. The CDR3 length is 16 residues. CDR1 MNHEY and CDR2 SVGAGI come from the germline V gene.

V usage is TRBV6-1 and J usage is TRBJ1-3, with D maybe TRBD1 (6 bases). Germline V CDR1 and CDR2: MNHNS, SASEGT. The V and J ends lost 2 bases and 0 bases respectively, with 14 bases between them. There are 17 residues in the CDR3. The chain's CDR3 is CASSERGGTGSGNTIYF. Here the CDR3 DNA reads TGTGCCAGCAGTGAAAGAGGGGGGACGGGCTCTGGAAACACCATATATTTT.

The chain carries TRBV11-3 and TRBJ2-1, with 7 bases aligning to TRBD2. Losses at the gene ends were 7 bases for V and 7 bases for J; bases not matched to a gene: 13. CDR3 size: 15 residues. Germline values: CDR1 SGHNT, CDR2 YENEEA. The CDR3 reads CASTSLAGGSNEQFF. In DNA form, the CDR3 reads TGTGCCAGCACCTCTCTCGCCGGGGGGTCGAATGAGCAGTTCTTC.

This chain uses TRBV2 with TRBJ1-5; D is perhaps TRBD1 (5 bases). V was cut by 8 bases and J by 0 bases, with 11 bases left in between. The germline CDR1 and CDR2 sequences are SNHLY and FYNNEI. The CDR3 spans 14 residues. The CDR3 nucleotides are TGTGCCAGCGGCAGGGAAAATAGCAATCAGCCCCAGCATTTT. This encodes CASGRENSNQPQHF. The full variable domain, with the rest looked up from reference TRBV2 and TRBJ1-5, is EPEVTQTPSHQVTQMGQEVILRCVPISNHLYFYWYRQILGQKVEFLVSFYNNEISEKSEIFDDQFSVERPDGSNFTLKIRSTKLEDSAMYFCASGRENSNQPQHFGDGTRLSIL.

The J gene is TRBJ2-1, the V gene TRBV18, with 15 nucleotides matching TRBD2. CDR1 KGHSH and CDR2 LQKENI come from the germline V gene. CDR3 length: 16 residues. V gave up 4 bases and J gave up 7 bases; unmatched junction bases: 5. CDR3 sequence: CASSRPGLAGGNEQFF. The CDR3 coding sequence is TGTGCCAGCTCACGACCGGGACTAGCGGGAGGAAATGAGCAGTTCTTC. The full variable domain, rest sourced from reference TRBV18 and TRBJ2-1, is NAGVMQNPRHLVRRRGQEARLRCSPMKGHSHVYWYRQLPEEGLKFMVYLQKENIIDESGMPKERFSAEFPKEGPSILRIQQVVRGDSAAYFCASSRPGLAGGNEQFFGPGTRLTVL.

J is TRBJ1-2 and V is TRBV6-6; D is undetermined. The CDR3 totals 14 residues. The V end lost 0 bases, the J end lost 6 bases, and 11 bases lay between the germline ends. CDR1 is MNHNY, CDR2 SVGAGI, per germline (reference sequence). As DNA, the CDR3 is TGTGCCAGCAGTTACTCCCCTAGTCTCAATGGCTACACCTTC. Translation gives CASSYSPSLNGYTF.

The chain uses TRBV28 and TRBJ2-7, with a weak D call TRBD1 (6 bases). There are 12 residues in the CDR3. Germline V lookup: CDR1 MDHEN, CDR2 SYDVKM. V was pared by 10 bases and J by 2 bases, with 12 bases between. The CDR3 reads CATRDTTYEQYF. CDR3 DNA: TGTGCCACCAGGGACACCACCTACGAGCAGTACTTC. The full variable domain, rest sourced from reference TRBV28 and TRBJ2-7, is DVKVTQSSRYLVKRTGEKVFLECVQDMDHENMFWYRQDPGLGLRLIYFSYDVKMKEKGDIPEGYSVSREKKERFSLILESASTNQTSMYLCATRDTTYEQYFGPGTRLTVT.